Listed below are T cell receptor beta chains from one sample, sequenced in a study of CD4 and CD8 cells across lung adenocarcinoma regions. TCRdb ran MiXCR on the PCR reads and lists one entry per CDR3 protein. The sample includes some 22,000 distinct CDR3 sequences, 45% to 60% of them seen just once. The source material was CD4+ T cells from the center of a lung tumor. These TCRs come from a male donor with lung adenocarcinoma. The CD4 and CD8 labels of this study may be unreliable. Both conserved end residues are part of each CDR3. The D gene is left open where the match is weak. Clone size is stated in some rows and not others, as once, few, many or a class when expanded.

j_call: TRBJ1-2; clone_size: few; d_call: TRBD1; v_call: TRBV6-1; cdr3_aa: CASRMGTESYTF; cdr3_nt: TGTGCCAGCAGGATGGGGACAGAGAGCTACACCTTC
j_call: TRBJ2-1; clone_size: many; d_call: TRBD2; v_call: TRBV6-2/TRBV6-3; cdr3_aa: CASSSRTSGSYNEQFF; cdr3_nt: TGTGCCAGCAGTTCCAGGACTAGCGGCTCCTACAATGAGCAGTTCTTC
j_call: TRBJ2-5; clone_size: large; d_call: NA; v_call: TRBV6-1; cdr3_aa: CASRPVGETQYF; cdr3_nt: TGTGCCAGCAGGCCCGTCGGAGAGACCCAGTACTTC
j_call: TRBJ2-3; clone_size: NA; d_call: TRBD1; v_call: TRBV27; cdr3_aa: CASGGKGGRVPDTQYF; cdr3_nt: TGTGCCAGCGGGGGAAAAGGGGGCCGTGTCCCAGATACCCAGTATTTT
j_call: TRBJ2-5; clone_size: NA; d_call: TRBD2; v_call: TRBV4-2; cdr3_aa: CASSPGLAGTQGLETQYF; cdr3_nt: TGTGCCAGCAGCCCAGGACTAGCGGGCACCCAGGGGCTTGAGACCCAGTACTTC
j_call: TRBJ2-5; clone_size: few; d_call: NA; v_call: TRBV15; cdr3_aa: CATSRDGGQGFETQYF; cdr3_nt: TGTGCCACCAGCAGAGATGGGGGGCAGGGGTTCGAGACCCAGTACTTC
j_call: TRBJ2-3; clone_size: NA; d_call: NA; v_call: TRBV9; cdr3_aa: CASSVGGTDTQYF; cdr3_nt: TGTGCCAGCAGCGTAGGTGGCACAGATACGCAGTATTTT
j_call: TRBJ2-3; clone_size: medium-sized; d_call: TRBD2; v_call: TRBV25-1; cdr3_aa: CASSESISPGLAGINPSTDTQYF; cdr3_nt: TGTGCCAGCAGTGAATCCATCTCGCCGGGACTAGCGGGAATTAATCCTAGCACAGATACGCAGTATTTT
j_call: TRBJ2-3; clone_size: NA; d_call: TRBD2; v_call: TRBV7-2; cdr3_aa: CASSAVAGVADTQYF; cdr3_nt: TGTGCCAGCAGCGCAGTGGCGGGAGTCGCAGATACGCAGTATTTT
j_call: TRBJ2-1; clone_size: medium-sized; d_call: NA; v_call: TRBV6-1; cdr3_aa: CASSEGSSYNEQFF; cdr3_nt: TGTGCCAGCAGTGAGGGGAGCTCCTACAATGAGCAGTTCTTC
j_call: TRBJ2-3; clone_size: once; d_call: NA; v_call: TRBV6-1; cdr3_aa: CARGLQSVITGTQYF; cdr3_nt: TGTGCCAGGGGCCTCCAGTCCGTGATTACCGGGACGCAGTATTTT
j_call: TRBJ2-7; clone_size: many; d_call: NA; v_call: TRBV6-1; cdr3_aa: CASSPHYEQYF; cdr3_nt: TGTGCCAGCAGTCCGCATTACGAGCAGTACTTC
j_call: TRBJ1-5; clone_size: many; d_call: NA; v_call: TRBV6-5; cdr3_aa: CASSYLGSNQPQHF; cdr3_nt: TGTGCCAGCAGTTATTTAGGAAGCAATCAGCCCCAGCATTTT
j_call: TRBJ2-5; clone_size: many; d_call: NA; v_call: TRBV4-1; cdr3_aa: CASSQVPRGQETQYF; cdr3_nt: TGCGCCAGCAGCCAAGTTCCGCGGGGACAAGAGACCCAGTACTTC
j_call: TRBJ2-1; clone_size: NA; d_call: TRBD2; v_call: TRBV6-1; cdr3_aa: CASRPGLAGYNEQFF; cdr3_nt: TGTGCCAGCAGGCCGGGACTAGCGGGTTACAATGAGCAGTTCTTC
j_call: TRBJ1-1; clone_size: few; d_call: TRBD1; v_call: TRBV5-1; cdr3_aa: CASSPGQGAMNTEAFF; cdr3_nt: TGCGCCAGCAGCCCGGGACAGGGGGCAATGAACACTGAAGCTTTCTTT
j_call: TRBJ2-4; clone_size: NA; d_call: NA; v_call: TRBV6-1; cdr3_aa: CAGSGGRRQDTQYF; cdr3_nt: TGTGCGGGCAGTGGCGGGCGTCGCCAAGACACTCAGTACTTC
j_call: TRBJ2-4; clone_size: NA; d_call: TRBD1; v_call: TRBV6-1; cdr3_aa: CASSPRTGRKNMQYF; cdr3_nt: TGTGCCAGCAGTCCGCGGACAGGGAGGAAAAATATGCAGTACTTT
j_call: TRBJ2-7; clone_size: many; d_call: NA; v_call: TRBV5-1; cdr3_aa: CASKEGAEQYF; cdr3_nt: TGCGCCAGCAAGGAAGGCGCCGAGCAGTACTTC
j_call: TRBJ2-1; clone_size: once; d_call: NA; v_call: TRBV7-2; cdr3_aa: CASSFIAGEQFF; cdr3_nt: TGTGCCAGCAGCTTTATCGCGGGGGAGCAGTTCTTC
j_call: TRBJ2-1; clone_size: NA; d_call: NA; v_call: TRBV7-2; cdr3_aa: CASSSPGQYNEQFF; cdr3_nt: TGTGCCAGCAGCTCCCCCGGCCAATACAATGAGCAGTTCTTC
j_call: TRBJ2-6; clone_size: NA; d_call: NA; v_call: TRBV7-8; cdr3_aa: CASSLWASGANVLTF; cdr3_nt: TGTGCCAGCAGCTTATGGGCCTCTGGGGCCAACGTCCTGACTTTC
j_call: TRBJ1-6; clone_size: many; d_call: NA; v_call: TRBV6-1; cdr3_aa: CASSEPAQGYGSPLHF; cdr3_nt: TGTGCCAGCAGTGAACCCGCGCAGGGGTATGGGTCACCCCTCCACTTT
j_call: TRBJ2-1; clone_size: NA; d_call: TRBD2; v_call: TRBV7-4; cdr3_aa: CASSLGRGLGVFEQFF; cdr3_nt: TGTGCCAGCAGCTTAGGGAGGGGACTAGGGGTTTTTGAGCAGTTCTTC